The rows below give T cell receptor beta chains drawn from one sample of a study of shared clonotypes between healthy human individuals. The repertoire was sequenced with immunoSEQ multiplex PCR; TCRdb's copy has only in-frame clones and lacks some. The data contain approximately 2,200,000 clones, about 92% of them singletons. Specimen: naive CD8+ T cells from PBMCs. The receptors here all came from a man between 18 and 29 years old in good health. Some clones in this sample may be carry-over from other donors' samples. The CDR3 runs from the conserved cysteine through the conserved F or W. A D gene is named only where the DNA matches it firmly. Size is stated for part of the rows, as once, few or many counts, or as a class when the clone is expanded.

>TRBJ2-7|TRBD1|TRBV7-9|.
TGTGCCAGCAGCCGCGCGGGACAGGGTACCTACGAGCAGTACTTC
CASSRAGQGTYEQYF
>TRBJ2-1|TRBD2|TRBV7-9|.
TGTGCCAGCAGCTTAACCCTAGCGGGCCCCCCTTTCAAGTTCTTC
CASSLTLAGPPFKFF
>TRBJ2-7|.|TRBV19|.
TGTGCCAGTAGTATTAACAGGGATAAGAACGAGCAGTACTTC
CASSINRDKNEQYF
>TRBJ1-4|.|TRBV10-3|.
TGTGCCATCAGTGAGAGTTTTTTTGGAAAGTCAACTAATGAAAAACTGTTTTTT
CAISESFFGKSTNEKLFF
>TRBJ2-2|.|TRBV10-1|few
TGCGCCAACACCACCGGGGAGCTGTTTTTT
CANTTGELFF
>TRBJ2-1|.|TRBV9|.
TGTGCCAGCAGCAACATACCCAATGAGCAGTTCTTC
CASSNIPNEQFF
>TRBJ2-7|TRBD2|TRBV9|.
TGTGCCAGCAGCGTCGCGGCAGCGGGGATATACGAGCAGTACTTC
CASSVAAAGIYEQYF
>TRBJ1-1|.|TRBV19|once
TGTGCCAGTAGTACAATCGGCCTTGGGGGCGTAGGTGAAGCTTTCTTT
CASSTIGLGGVGEAFF
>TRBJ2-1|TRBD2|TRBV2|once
TGTGCCAGCAGTGAAGCAAGGACTAGCTTCTACAATGAGCAGTTCTTC
CASSEARTSFYNEQFF
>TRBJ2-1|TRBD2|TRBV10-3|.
TGTGCCATCAGTGGATTTCTAGCGGTGATGAGTAATGAGCAGTTCTTC
CAISGFLAVMSNEQFF
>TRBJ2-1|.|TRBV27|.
TGTGCCAGCAGTCTTGCGGCAGGGACATATTACAATGAGCAGTTCTTC
CASSLAAGTYYNEQFF
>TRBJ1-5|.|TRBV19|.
TGTGCCAGTAGTGCTCATATCGGCGGGAGTCAGCCCCAGCATTTT
CASSAHIGGSQPQHF
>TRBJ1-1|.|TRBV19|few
TGTGCCAGTAGTAGCAGAATGGGGAACACTGAAGCTTTCTTT
CASSSRMGNTEAFF
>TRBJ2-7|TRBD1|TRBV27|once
TGTGCCAGCAGTTTGAGGGACAGAAACGAGCAGTACTTC
CASSLRDRNEQYF
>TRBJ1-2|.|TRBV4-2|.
TGTGCCAGCAGCCAAGACCCCGGGGGGCGCAACTATGGCTACACCTTC
CASSQDPGGRNYGYTF
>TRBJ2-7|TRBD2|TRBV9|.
TGTGCCAGCAGCACCTTGGCGGGAGGCTACGAGCAGTACTTC
CASSTLAGGYEQYF
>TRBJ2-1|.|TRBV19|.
TGTGCCAGTAGTATTGGAGGGCCCTACAATGAGCAGTTCTTC
CASSIGGPYNEQFF
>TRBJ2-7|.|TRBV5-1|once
TGCGCCAGCAGCTTGGCACCGGGACTCTCTACCCGCTCCTACGAGCAGTACTTC
CASSLAPGLSTRSYEQYF
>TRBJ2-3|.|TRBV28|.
TGTGCCAGCAGTTTTCCCAGCGGGTCCCCCGTCAGGGGGGATACGCAGTATTTT
CASSFPSGSPVRGDTQYF
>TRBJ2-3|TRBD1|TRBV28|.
TGTGCCAGCAGTTTGGGACAGTTCTACACAGATACGCAGTATTTT
CASSLGQFYTDTQYF
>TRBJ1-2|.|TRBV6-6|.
TGTGCCAGCAGTTACCCGGGACGGAACTATGGCTACACCTTC
CASSYPGRNYGYTF
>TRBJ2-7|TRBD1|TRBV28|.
TGTGCCAGCAGGCCGGGACAGATGTTCTACGAGCAGTACTTC
CASRPGQMFYEQYF
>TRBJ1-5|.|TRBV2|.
TGTGCCAGCAGTGGTGTGGGACCCATGTCGCCCCAGCATTTT
CASSGVGPMSPQHF
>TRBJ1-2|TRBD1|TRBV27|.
TGTGCCAGCACCGAGGAGGGACAGGGGCGAGGCTACACCTTC
CASTEEGQGRGYTF
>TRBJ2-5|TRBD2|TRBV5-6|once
TGTGCCAGCAGCCCGCTCCTGCGGGAGGGGTGGGAGACCCAGTACTTC
CASSPLLREGWETQYF
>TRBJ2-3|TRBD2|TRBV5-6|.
TGTGCCAGCAGCTTGGCTAGCGGTACAGATACGCAGTATTTT
CASSLASGTDTQYF
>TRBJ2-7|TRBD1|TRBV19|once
TGTGCCAGTACCCCGGGGACAGGGAGCTCCTACGAGCAGTACTTC
CASTPGTGSSYEQYF
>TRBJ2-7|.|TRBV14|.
TGTGCCAGCAGCCAAAACCATCTACCCTACGAGCAGTACTTC
CASSQNHLPYEQYF
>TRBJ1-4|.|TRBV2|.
TGTGCCAGCAGAGCGGTGTTTGCTAATGAAAAACTGTTTTTT
CASRAVFANEKLFF
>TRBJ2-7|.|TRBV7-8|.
TGTGCCAGCAGCACCCATCCCCCGGGGGGCCTAAGCTCCTACGAGCAGTACTTC
CASSTHPPGGLSSYEQYF
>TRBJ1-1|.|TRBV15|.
TGTGCCACCAGCCCGGTTCAGGGCGACACTGAAGCTTTCTTT
CATSPVQGDTEAFF
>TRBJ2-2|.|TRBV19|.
TGTGCCAGTAGTATAGATCTCGTCGGCACCGGGGAGCTGTTTTTT
CASSIDLVGTGELFF
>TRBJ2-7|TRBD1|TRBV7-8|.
TGTGCCAGCAGCCCGGACGACAGGGCCTCCTACGAGCAGTACTTC
CASSPDDRASYEQYF
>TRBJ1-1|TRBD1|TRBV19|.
TGTGCCAGTACCCCTCAGGGGGTCATGGGGAACACTGAAGCTTTCTTT
CASTPQGVMGNTEAFF
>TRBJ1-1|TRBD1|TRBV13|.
TGTGCCAGCAGCTTAGTATCAGGGGGGACTGAAGCTTTCTTT
CASSLVSGGTEAFF
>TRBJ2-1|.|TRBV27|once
TGTGCCAGCAGTTTATCGGGACGAAGTAACAATGAGCAGTTCTTC
CASSLSGRSNNEQFF
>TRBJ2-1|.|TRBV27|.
TGTGCCAGCAGTTGGGGAGCTTTGGGCAATGAGCAGTTCTTC
CASSWGALGNEQFF
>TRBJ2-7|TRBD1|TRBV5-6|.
TGTGCCAGCAGCTTCGATTGGGGGACAGGGAACGAGCAGTACTTC
CASSFDWGTGNEQYF
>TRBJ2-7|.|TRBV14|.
TGTGCCAGCAGCTCCGGGACTTTGGGCGAGCAGTACTTC
CASSSGTLGEQYF
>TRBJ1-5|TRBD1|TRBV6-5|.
TGTGCCAGCCGCAAACAGGGGATTAATCAGCCCCAGCATTTT
CASRKQGINQPQHF